This entry lists 12 T cell receptor beta chains sequenced from one sample in a study of blood T cell repertoires in COVID-19. Repertoires were generated with immunoSEQ multiplex PCR, while TCRdb's copy carries only in-frame clones and drops some. The sample shows roughly 180,000 clones, less than 85% of them seen only once. Sequencing was done on a sample of peripheral blood. The receptors were sampled from a woman of 80 years or more with active or convalescent COVID-19.

Here the CDR3 reads CASSLGTEVEVYF. The CDR3 DNA follows: TGCGCCAGCAGCTTGGGAACCGAGGTGGAGGTGTACTTC. The rearrangement uses TRBV5-1 and TRBJ2-7; D perhaps matches TRBD2 (5 bases). Trimming shortened V by 0 bases and J by 12 bases, and 16 bases separated the two germline ends. CDR1 and CDR2 from the germline V gene are SGHRS and YFSETQ. This CDR3 has 13 residues. The whole variable domain, filled in from reference TRBV5-1 and TRBJ2-7, reads KAGVTQTPRYLIKTRGQQVTLSCSPISGHRSVSWYQQTPGQGLQFLFEYFSETQRNKGNFPGRFSGRQFSNSRSEMNVSTLELGDSALYLCASSLGTEVEVYFGPGTRLTVT.

The chain is built from TRBV4-1 and TRBJ2-5; 9 bases are a match to TRBD2. The CDR3 is made up of 17 amino acids. V lost 0 bases, J lost 1 base, and 6 bases stayed unmatched. Germline CDR1 reads MGHRA; CDR2 reads YSYEKL. CDR3 in DNA: TGCGCCAGCAGCCAAGAAGGAACTAGCGGGTTCCAAGAGACCCAGTACTTC. It encodes CASSQEGTSGFQETQYF.

This clone has more than one count but fewer than ten. The V and J genes are TRBV2 and TRBJ2-7; a weak D match, TRBD2 (5 bases). The CDR3 has 15 amino acids. Germline V gene sequence: CDR1 SNHLY, CDR2 FYNNEI. Trimming cost V 6 bases and J 6 bases, with 21 bases left between them. CDR3 nucleotides: TGTGCCAGCAGACCGACGGCCGTCGAGGGTCCCGAGCAGTACTTC. Translation gives CASRPTAVEGPEQYF. The full variable domain, its missing parts supplied by reference TRBV2 and TRBJ2-7, is EPEVTQTPSHQVTQMGQEVILRCVPISNHLYFYWYRQILGQKVEFLVSFYNNEISEKSEIFDDQFSVERPDGSNFTLKIRSTKLEDSAMYFCASRPTAVEGPEQYFGPGTRLTVT.

CDR3 sequence reads: CASSPLDRGEQYF. CDR3 coding DNA: TGTGCCAGCTCACCGTTGGACAGGGGGGAGCAGTACTTC. The chain is built from TRBV18 and TRBJ2-7; the match to TRBD1 covers 10 bases. J gave up 7 bases and V 3 bases, and 3 bases lay outside the gene matches. The germline V gene has CDR1 KGHSH and CDR2 LQKENI. CDR3 length equals 13 residues.

Only a few counts were recorded for this clone. Other DNA sequences of this sample code for an identical CDR3. The chain employs TRBV3-1 (or the pseudogene TRBV3-2) and TRBJ2-2; TRBD2 matches 7 bases. Trimming removed 1 base from V and 1 base from J; junction bases left unmatched: 3. Germline-derived CDR1 and CDR2 are LGHDT and YNNKEL (reference sequence). This CDR3 has 16 amino acids. The CDR3 loop reads CASSQGGGVNTGELFF. In DNA form, the CDR3 reads TGTGCCAGCAGCCAAGGGGGAGGGGTGAACACCGGGGAGCTGTTTTTT.

The chain recombines TRBV5-1 with TRBJ2-2; 8 positions match TRBD1. Germline V gene lookup returns CDR1 SGHRS and CDR2 YFSETQ. The CDR3 extends over 17 amino acids. V shed 2 bases, J shed 6 bases, and the junction held 12 bases outside the gene matches. The chain's CDR3 is CASSLNPPGGNSGELFF. In DNA form, the CDR3 reads TGCGCCAGCAGCTTAAACCCTCCAGGGGGCAACTCCGGGGAGCTGTTTTTT.

This chain uses TRBV18 with TRBJ2-5; 7 bases fit TRBD2. Germline trimming cut 1 base from V and 5 bases from J; bases unmatched to any gene: 16. The CDR3 has 18 amino acids. The germline CDR1 and CDR2 sequences are KGHSH and LQKENI. CDR3: CASSPQIVTAGAGETQYF. The CDR3 DNA follows: TGTGCCAGCTCACCACAGATTGTTACGGCGGGAGCCGGGGAGACCCAGTACTTC.

This chain uses TRBV29-1 with TRBJ1-5; TRBD1 aligns across 9 bases. The CDR3 totals 12 residues. Germline CDR1 and CDR2: SQVTM and ANQGSEA. V was clipped by 6 bases and J by 7 bases; unmatched bases: 4. The CDR3 nucleotides read TGCAGCGTCAGGACAGGGGACCAGCCCCAGCATTTT. This sequence encodes CSVRTGDQPQHF.

The V gene is TRBV9, the J gene TRBJ2-1; 10 bases agree with TRBD2. Germline CDR1 SGDLS, CDR2 YYNGEE. Trimming took 0 bases from V and 0 from J; bases not matched to a gene: 6. The CDR3 has 18 amino acids. CDR3 sequence: CASSVAPTSGTSYNEQFF. The CDR3 DNA follows: TGTGCCAGCAGCGTAGCCCCAACTAGCGGGACCTCCTACAATGAGCAGTTCTTC.

V gene TRBV13 combines with J gene TRBJ2-7, with 10 bases identical to TRBD2. Germline-derived CDR1 and CDR2 are PRHDT and FYEKMQ (reference sequence). This CDR3 has 16 amino acids. J was trimmed by 1 base and V by 5 bases; bases with no gene match: 8. DNA of the CDR3: TGTGCCAGCAGCCCCTCGGGTAGCGGGAGGTCCTACGAGCAGTACTTC. It codes for CASSPSGSGRSYEQYF. Full variable domain (missing parts from reference TRBV13 and TRBJ2-7): AAGVIQSPRHLIKEKRETATLKCYPIPRHDTVYWYQQGPGQDPQFLISFYEKMQSDKGSIPDRFSAQQFSDYHSELNMSSLELGDSALYFCASSPSGSGRSYEQYFGPGTRLTVT.

This chain joins TRBV5-1 and TRBJ2-2; 8 bases match TRBD2. This CDR3 is 16 amino acids long. Looked up from germline, CDR1 is SGHRS and CDR2 is YFSETQ. The trim removed 1 base at V and 1 base at J, leaving 3 bases unmatched. The CDR3 DNA sequence: TGCGCCAGCAGCTTGATGGCGGGAGGGAACACCGGGGAGCTGTTTTTT. Its protein is CASSLMAGGNTGELFF.

The rearrangement links TRBV5-6 to TRBJ1-5; D perhaps matches TRBD1 (5 bases). The CDR3 runs 14 residues. Germline CDR1 and CDR2: SGHDT and YYEEEE. V shed 2 bases and J shed 9 bases, with 15 bases lying between them. The CDR3 loop reads CASSFRDAGGPQHF. DNA of the CDR3: TGTGCCAGCAGCTTTAGGGACGCCGGGGGGCCCCAGCATTTT.